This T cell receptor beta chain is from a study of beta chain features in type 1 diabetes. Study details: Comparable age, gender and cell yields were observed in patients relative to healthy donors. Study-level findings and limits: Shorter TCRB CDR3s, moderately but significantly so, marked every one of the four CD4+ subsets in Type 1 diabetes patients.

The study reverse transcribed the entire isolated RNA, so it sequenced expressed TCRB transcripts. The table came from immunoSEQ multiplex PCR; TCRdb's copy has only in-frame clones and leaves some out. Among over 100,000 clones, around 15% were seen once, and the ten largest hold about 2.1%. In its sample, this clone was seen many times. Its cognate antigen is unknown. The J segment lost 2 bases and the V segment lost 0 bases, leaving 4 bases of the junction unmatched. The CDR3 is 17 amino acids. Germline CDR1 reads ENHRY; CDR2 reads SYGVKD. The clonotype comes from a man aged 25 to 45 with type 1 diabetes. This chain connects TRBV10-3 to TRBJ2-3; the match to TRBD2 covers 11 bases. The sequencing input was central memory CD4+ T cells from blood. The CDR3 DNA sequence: TGTGCCATCAGTGAGTCGAAACTAGCGGGGGCCACAGATACGCAGTATTTT. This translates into CAISESKLAGATDTQYF.